These T cell receptor beta chains were read from a single sample in a study of cytomegalovirus exposure and HLA in healthy donors. Measured with immunoSEQ multiplex PCR; TCRdb has only the in-frame clones, and not every one. The sample contains roughly 190,000 clones, about four fifths of which appear only once. Sequenced sample: PBMCs. The source is a girl aged 10-17 years in good health and CMV-seropositive. The CDR3 runs from the conserved cysteine through the conserved F or W. The D gene is left open where the match is weak.

j_call | cdr3_length | v_call | d_call | cdr3_aa
TRBJ2-1 | 14 | TRBV30 | TRBD1 | CAWARGQGGNEQFF
TRBJ2-2 | 18 | TRBV30 | TRBD2 | CAWSYTSGGARYTGELFF
TRBJ2-1 | 15 | TRBV29-1 | - | CSVEFARSSYNEQFF
TRBJ1-2 | 12 | TRBV10-3 | - | CAISPGDYGYTF
TRBJ2-6 | 18 | TRBV28 | TRBD1 | CASRERDRGLHGANVLTF
TRBJ1-4 | 16 | TRBV7-8 | TRBD1 | CASSPRRDRRLEKLFF
TRBJ1-1 | 15 | TRBV7-2 | - | CASSSDQGMNTEAFF
TRBJ2-7 | 14 | TRBV30 | TRBD1 | CAWSVGRGPYEQYF
TRBJ2-7 | 17 | TRBV11-2 | TRBD2 | CASSPVASGGFHYEQYF
TRBJ1-2 | 15 | TRBV7-2 | - | CASSLEFRVYYGYTF
TRBJ2-2 | 15 | TRBV5-5 | TRBD1 | CASKPGQGVVGELFF
TRBJ1-1 | 15 | TRBV9 | - | CASSVAAGFNTEAFF
TRBJ2-1 | 16 | TRBV4-2 | - | CASSQTVSGTYNEQFF
TRBJ1-1 | 13 | TRBV11-2 | - | CASSQVPNTEAFF
TRBJ2-5 | 17 | TRBV27 | TRBD2 | CASSYLRTSGGKETQYF
TRBJ2-5 | 10 | TRBV29-1 | - | CSVRQETQYF
TRBJ2-3 | 15 | TRBV6-4 | TRBD2 | CASSPRSGGTDTQYF
TRBJ1-2 | 13 | TRBV6-5 | - | CASSPGEHYGYTF
TRBJ1-6 | 19 | TRBV12-5 | TRBD1 | CASGLVRQGGGLYNSPLHF
TRBJ2-5 | 15 | TRBV27 | - | CASSPTGWGGETQYF
TRBJ2-1 | 14 | TRBV27 | TRBD2 | CASSLGTSGNEQFF
TRBJ2-1 | 15 | TRBV29-1 | TRBD1 | CSVRQAGTGRNEQFF
TRBJ2-7 | 15 | TRBV14 | TRBD1 | CASSQDWQGVYEQYF
TRBJ1-1 | 13 | TRBV19 | - | CASSFRGRTEAFF
TRBJ2-7 | 14 | TRBV4-1 | - | CASRLEQGPYEQYF
TRBJ1-2 | 11 | TRBV30 | - | CAWRGGRGYTF